These T cell receptor beta chains were read from a single sample in a study of siplizumab effects on memory and regulatory T cells. Sequenced by immunoSEQ multiplex PCR; TCRdb stores in-frame clones only, minus some. Among approximately 60,000 clones listed, less than 80% were seen once. The sample was memory CD4+ T cells sorted from blood. Receptors originate from a human donor in good health. Each CDR3 is given with its conserved first and last residue. D genes are given only for firm matches. Size tells how often a clone was seen (once, few, many) or the class of an expanded clone, and some rows leave it out.

>.|TRBD2|TRBV6-1|TRBJ2-3
CASSESLTSGGARDTQYF
TGTGCCAGCAGTGAATCCTTGACTAGCGGGGGGGCTCGAGATACGCAGTATTTT
>.|TRBD2|TRBV9|TRBJ2-5
CASTPGLVRGETQYF
TGTGCCAGCACCCCAGGACTAGTCCGCGGAGAGACCCAGTACTTC
>.|.|TRBV14|TRBJ1-1
CASSLQGGTEAFF
TGTGCCAGCAGCCTGCAGGGAGGGACTGAAGCTTTCTTT
>.|TRBD1|TRBV5-1|TRBJ1-1
CASSPRQGAERVEAFF
TGCGCCAGCAGCCCTAGACAGGGGGCGGAAAGGGTGGAAGCTTTCTTT
>.|.|TRBV13|TRBJ1-1
CASSLVVRLNTEAFF
TGTGCCAGCAGCTTAGTAGTGAGATTGAACACTGAAGCTTTCTTT
>.|.|TRBV19|TRBJ1-1
CASSIDSFGFRLNTEAFF
TGTGCCAGTAGTATAGATTCGTTCGGATTCAGATTGAACACTGAAGCTTTCTTT
>.|TRBD1|TRBV6-5|TRBJ1-4
CASQETGGREKLFF
TGTGCCAGCCAAGAGACAGGGGGGCGCGAAAAACTGTTTTTT
>few|.|TRBV6-6|TRBJ1-3
CASKTFSGNTIYF
TGTGCCAGCAAGACCTTCTCTGGAAACACCATATATTTT
>.|.|TRBV28|TRBJ1-1
CASDRGYGTEAFF
TGTGCCAGTGACCGGGGGTATGGCACTGAAGCTTTCTTT
>.|TRBD2|TRBV10-3|TRBJ2-2
CAIRTSGGTGGELFF
TGTGCCATCCGGACTAGCGGGGGGACCGGGGGGGAGCTGTTTTTT
>.|.|TRBV9|TRBJ1-4
CASSGLNEKLFF
TGTGCCAGCAGCGGTTTAAATGAAAAACTGTTTTTT
>.|.|TRBV18|TRBJ2-2
CASSPSLTGELFF
TGTGCCAGCTCACCAAGCCTCACCGGGGAGCTGTTTTTT
>.|TRBD1|TRBV11-2|TRBJ1-1
CASSLDPGTGGTEAFF
TGTGCCAGCAGCCTTGACCCCGGGACAGGGGGCACTGAAGCTTTCTTT
>few|TRBD2|TRBV7-2|TRBJ2-1
CASSLSSGGLDEQFF
TGTGCCAGCAGCTTATCTAGCGGGGGGTTAGATGAGCAGTTCTTC
>.|TRBD2|TRBV7-6|TRBJ2-3
CASSLVGVSGGSSTDTQYF
TGTGCCAGCAGCTTAGTGGGGGTTAGCGGGGGCTCTAGCACAGATACGCAGTATTTT
>.|.|TRBV19|TRBJ2-1
CASSPRPPNNEQFF
TGTGCCAGTAGTCCGAGACCCCCCAACAATGAGCAGTTCTTC
>.|.|TRBV9|TRBJ2-3
CASSVASVIGASTDTQYF
TGTGCCAGCAGCGTAGCTTCCGTGATCGGGGCGAGCACAGATACGCAGTATTTT
>.|.|TRBV28|TRBJ1-5
CASILRGAPSNQPQHF
TGTGCCAGCATCCTACGGGGGGCACCTAGCAATCAGCCCCAGCATTTT
>.|TRBD1|TRBV19|TRBJ2-1
CASSTRQGYNEQFF
TGTGCCAGTAGTACCCGACAGGGGTACAATGAGCAGTTCTTC
>.|.|TRBV10-3|TRBJ1-6
CAISEGDSPLHF
TGTGCCATCAGTGAGGGGGATTCACCCCTCCACTTT
>once|TRBD1|TRBV18|TRBJ1-1
CASSPNRQGDTEAFF
TGTGCCAGCTCACCGAACAGACAGGGGGACACTGAAGCTTTCTTT
>.|.|TRBV5-6|TRBJ1-6
CASSLGWGNSPLHF
TGTGCCAGCAGCTTGGGGTGGGGTAATTCACCCCTCCACTTT
>.|TRBD2|TRBV7-2|TRBJ2-5
CASSLKGGGALETQYF
TGTGCCAGCAGCTTAAAGGGCGGGGGGGCGCTAGAGACCCAGTACTTC
>.|.|TRBV27|TRBJ1-4
CASSFAANTNEKLFF
TGTGCCAGCAGTTTTGCGGCCAACACTAATGAAAAACTGTTTTTT
>.|TRBD1|TRBV10-3|TRBJ1-2
CAIAAQTGDYGYTF
TGTGCCATCGCGGCCCAGACAGGGGACTATGGCTACACCTTC
>.|.|TRBV6-5|TRBJ1-2
CASSPGTSNYGYTF
TGTGCCAGCAGTCCCGGGACAAGTAACTATGGCTACACCTTC
>.|.|TRBV6-1|TRBJ1-1
CASSGGGWSEAFF
TGTGCCAGCAGTGGAGGGGGGTGGTCTGAAGCTTTCTTT
>.|TRBD2|TRBV5-1|TRBJ2-3
CASSLGRGGTDTQYF
TGCGCCAGCAGCTTGGGGCGCGGGGGAACAGATACGCAGTATTTT
>.|TRBD1|TRBV5-3|TRBJ1-2
CARSRTGANYGYTF
TGTGCCAGAAGCCGGACAGGAGCTAACTATGGCTACACCTTC
>few|.|TRBV7-3|TRBJ1-3
CARQAGNTIYF
TGTGCCAGACAGGCCGGAAACACCATATATTTT
>.|.|TRBV11-3|TRBJ2-1
CASSLDRVGSEQFF
TGTGCCAGCAGCTTAGATCGGGTTGGCAGCGAGCAGTTCTTC
>few|.|TRBV12-5|TRBJ1-1
CASGLPWGAFF
TGTGCTAGTGGTTTACCATGGGGAGCTTTCTTT
>.|TRBD1|TRBV19|TRBJ1-4
CASRTSTGDSGKLFF
TGTGCCAGTAGAACCTCGACAGGGGACTCGGGAAAACTGTTTTTT
>.|.|TRBV15|TRBJ1-2
CATSRNREGGYTF
TGTGCCACCAGCAGAAACAGGGAAGGTGGCTACACCTTC
>once|TRBD1|TRBV7-6|TRBJ1-1
CASSLTGTGYTEAFF
TGTGCCAGCAGCCTAACCGGGACAGGGTATACTGAAGCTTTCTTT
>few|.|TRBV25-1|TRBJ2-5
CASSSLVPQETQYF
TGTGCCAGCAGTTCTCTGGTCCCCCAAGAGACCCAGTACTTC
>.|.|TRBV2|TRBJ2-3
CASTKGRGTDTQYF
TGTGCCAGCACCAAAGGACGCGGCACAGATACGCAGTATTTT
>.|.|TRBV28|TRBJ2-7
CASRQRWPKEQYF
TGTGCCAGCAGACAGAGGTGGCCTAAGGAGCAGTACTTC
>.|.|TRBV28|TRBJ1-5
CAISSSRNQPQHF
TGTGCCATCTCTTCCTCTAGGAATCAGCCCCAGCATTTT
>.|TRBD2|TRBV29-1|TRBJ2-2
CSVRPTSKNTGELFF
TGCAGCGTGCGACCGACTAGCAAGAACACCGGGGAGCTGTTTTTT
>.|.|TRBV10-3|TRBJ1-1
CAISDTTTVLTEAFF
TGTGCCATCAGTGACACGACGACTGTTTTGACTGAAGCTTTCTTT